The 26 T cell receptor beta chains below come from one sample, sequenced in a study of blood T cell repertoires in COVID-19. Clones were read by immunoSEQ multiplex PCR, and TCRdb kept only the in-frame ones, dropping some. The data contain around 60,000 clones, around nine tenths of them seen just once; the ten biggest clones take up around 4.2%. The sequenced material came from peripheral blood. These receptors all stem from a man aged 65 to 85 with acute or convalescent COVID-19.

The chain links TRBV6-2 or TRBV6-3 to TRBJ2-1; 11 bases align to TRBD1. The trim removed 0 bases at V and 9 bases at J, leaving 7 bases unmatched. The CDR3 length is 16 residues. Germline V lookup: CDR1 MNHEY, CDR2 SVGEGT. The CDR3 region is CASSYSPGQGAGEQFF. CDR3 in DNA: TGTGCCAGCAGTTACTCTCCTGGACAGGGGGCCGGTGAGCAGTTCTTC.

This clone was picked up one time. The chain has TRBV5-4 and TRBJ2-3; D perhaps matches TRBD1 (5 bases). Deletions cut 2 bases from V and 2 bases from J, with 9 bases between. The CDR3 has 14 amino acids. The germline gives CDR1 SGHNT, CDR2 YYREEE (reference sequence). CDR3 in amino acids: CASSFPTATDTQYF. CDR3 bases: TGTGCCAGCAGCTTCCCGACAGCCACAGATACGCAGTATTTT. Using reference TRBV5-4 and TRBJ2-3 for the parts outside the CDR3, the full variable domain is ETGVTQSPTHLIKTRGQQVTLRCSSQSGHNTVSWYQQALGQGPQFIFQYYREEENGRGNFPPRFSGLQFPNYSSELNVNALELDDSALYLCASSFPTATDTQYFGPGTRLTVL.

The chain employs TRBV5-1 and TRBJ1-1; TRBD1 agrees at 11 bases. J was trimmed by 1 base and V by 3 bases; bases with no gene match: 11. Per germline, CDR1 SGHRS and CDR2 YFSETQ. The CDR3 spans 18 residues. The DNA of the CDR3 is TGCGCCAGCAGCTCGTACGGGACAGGGGGATTGGGGAACACTGAAGCTTTCTTT. It yields the protein CASSSYGTGGLGNTEAFF.

The chain has TRBV11-2 and TRBJ1-1, with TRBD1 identical over 9 bases. Germline V lookup: CDR1 SGHAT, CDR2 FQNNGV. V lost 1 base, J lost 5 bases, and 5 bases stayed unmatched. The CDR3 runs to 15 residues. The CDR3 loop is CASSLVTGGMTEAFF. The CDR3 DNA follows: TGTGCCAGCAGCTTAGTCACAGGGGGCATGACTGAAGCTTTCTTT. The complete variable domain, with remaining parts taken from reference TRBV11-2 and TRBJ1-1, reads EAGVAQSPRYKIIEKRQSVAFWCNPISGHATLYWYQQILGQGPKLLIQFQNNGVVDDSQLPKDRFSAERLKGVDSTLKIQPAKLEDSAVYLCASSLVTGGMTEAFFGQGTRLTVV.

This clone is a singleton in its sample. The chain couples TRBV2 to TRBJ2-5, with TRBD1 as a possible D gene (6 bases). Trimming took 6 bases from V and 5 from J, leaving 19 bases between them. From germline, CDR1 is SNHLY and CDR2 FYNNEI. The CDR3 is made up of 15 amino acids. The CDR3 nucleotides are TGTGCCAGCAGCCTTGGACAGTTAATAGGGGAGACCCAGTACTTC. This gives the protein CASSLGQLIGETQYF.

The chain is built from TRBV27 and TRBJ2-3; the match to TRBD1 covers 8 bases. The CDR3 is 15 residues long. The germline gives CDR1 MNHEY, CDR2 SMNVEV (reference sequence). V lost 8 bases, J lost 6 bases, and 13 bases stayed unmatched. CDR3 in amino acids: CASAYDRGGTDTQYF. Written as DNA, the CDR3 is TGTGCCAGCGCCTACGACAGGGGTGGAACTGATACGCAGTATTTT.

The V gene is TRBV30, the J gene TRBJ1-2, with no clear D. This CDR3 spans 13 amino acids. Germline lookup yields CDR1 GTSNPN and CDR2 SVGIG (reference sequence). The V end lost 0 bases, the J end lost 4 bases, and 9 bases lay between the germline ends. The CDR3 loop is CAWSVRHGYGYTF. CDR3 in DNA: TGTGCCTGGAGTGTACGACATGGCTATGGCTACACCTTC.

This chain links TRBV28 with TRBJ2-5; D is possibly TRBD1 (5 bases). The V end was cut by 2 bases, the J end by 5 bases, with 12 bases between. Germline loops: CDR1 MDHEN, CDR2 SYDVKM. This CDR3 is built from 14 residues. CDR3: CASSLQGPAETQYF. In DNA form, the CDR3 reads TGTGCCAGCAGTTTACAGGGCCCAGCCGAGACCCAGTACTTC.

The V and J genes are TRBV7-9 and TRBJ2-1, with 9 bases fitting TRBD1. V was clipped by 2 bases and J by 4 bases; unmatched bases: 6. CDR3 length: 16 amino acids. CDR1 is SEHNR and CDR2 is FQNEAQ in the germline V gene (reference sequence). The chain's CDR3 is CASSLPQGAQYNEQFF. As DNA, the CDR3 is TGTGCCAGCAGCTTACCACAGGGGGCTCAGTACAATGAGCAGTTCTTC.

The gene calls are TRBV6-1 and TRBJ1-5; weak D call: TRBD1 (5 bases). This CDR3 region has 13 residues. The V gene's germline CDR1 is MNHNS and CDR2 SASEGT. Trimming stripped 10 bases from V and 3 bases from J, with 13 bases between. The CDR3 protein is CAIKDRLNQPQHF. The CDR3 bases are TGTGCCATCAAAGACAGACTCAATCAGCCCCAGCATTTT.

The rearrangement links TRBV4-2 to TRBJ2-1, with 7 bases lining up with TRBD2. V gave up 1 base and J gave up 2 bases; unmatched junction bases: 5. This CDR3 region has 16 residues. Germline V gene data show CDR1 as LGHNA and CDR2 as YNFKEQ. CDR3 DNA sequence: TGTGCCAGCAGCCAAGCGGGCGGGGGAGCCTACAATGAGCAGTTCTTC. It is translated as CASSQAGGGAYNEQFF.

The CDR3 DNA sequence: TGTGCCACCAGCAGAGCAGGGGGCGACTCTGGAAACACCATATATTTT. Protein product: CATSRAGGDSGNTIYF. V usage is TRBV15 and J usage is TRBJ1-3; 8 bases align to TRBD1. V shed 1 base, J shed 0 bases, and the junction held 2 bases outside the gene matches. The CDR3 sequence is 16 residues long. Germline CDR1 LNHNV, CDR2 YYDKDF (reference sequence).

The genes are TRBV7-3 and TRBJ2-1, with 10 bases that match TRBD2. Germline assignment: CDR1 SGHTA and CDR2 FQGTGA. V shed 4 bases and J 6 bases; nucleotides not matched to a gene: 6. This CDR3 has 15 amino acids. CDR3 residues: CASSSVAGGLNEQFF. DNA of the CDR3: TGTGCCAGCAGCTCCGTAGCGGGGGGCCTCAATGAGCAGTTCTTC.

This clone was seen once. V usage is TRBV19 and J usage is TRBJ2-1, with D perhaps TRBD2 (6 bases). The CDR3 consists of 17 residues. Germline V gene sequence: CDR1 LNHDA, CDR2 SQIVND (reference sequence). V gave up 5 bases and J gave up 0 bases, with 17 bases separating them. The CDR3 sequence is CASSPWDAGSSYNEQFF. The DNA of the CDR3 is TGTGCCAGTAGTCCCTGGGACGCCGGGAGCTCCTACAATGAGCAGTTCTTC.

This rearrangement joins TRBV9 to TRBJ1-2, with a possible D match to TRBD1 (5 bases). The CDR3 has 18 amino acids. The V gene lost 0 bases and the J gene lost 1 base, with 19 bases spanning the gap. The germline V gene has CDR1 SGDLS and CDR2 YYNGEE. CDR3 coding DNA: TGTGCCAGCAGCGTAGCCCCCCCCGACAGTAAGGGTAACTATGGCTACACCTTC. The encoded protein is CASSVAPPDSKGNYGYTF.

The J gene is TRBJ1-5, the V gene TRBV4-3, with a tentative D call TRBD1 (5 bases). This CDR3 region has 16 residues. V lost 2 bases and J 0 bases, leaving 11 bases between the germline ends. Per the germline V gene, CDR1 is LGHNA and CDR2 is YSLEER. DNA for the CDR3: TGCGCCAGCAGCCAAACCGGGGGGGATAGCAATCAGCCCCAGCATTTT. Protein product: CASSQTGGDSNQPQHF.

V usage is TRBV7-9 and J usage is TRBJ2-1; TRBD2 aligns across 9 bases. V dropped 6 bases and J dropped 8; count of bases not matched to a gene: 8. Germline loops: CDR1 SEHNR, CDR2 FQNEAQ (reference sequence). The CDR3 length is 14 residues. The CDR3 protein is CASRDSGGGDEQFF. CDR3 coding DNA: TGTGCCAGCAGAGATAGCGGGGGAGGCGATGAGCAGTTCTTC.

This chain links TRBV27 with TRBJ2-1, with TRBD2 matching 9 bases. Trimming at V came to 3 bases and at J to 8 bases, leaving 5 bases not matched to a gene. The CDR3 loop spans 14 amino acids. Germline V gene lookup returns CDR1 MNHEY and CDR2 SMNVEV (reference sequence). CDR3 DNA: TGTGCCAGCAGTTTTGGCGGGGGGGCCTATGAGCAGTTCTTC. As protein: CASSFGGGAYEQFF.

The CDR3 loop reads CASTRLSGANVLTF. For the CDR3, the DNA is TGTGCCAGCACAAGACTCTCTGGGGCCAACGTCCTGACTTTC. The V call is TRBV2, the J call TRBJ2-6; D is uncertain. This CDR3 is built from 14 residues. V lost 7 bases, J lost 0 bases, and 7 bases lay in between. From germline, CDR1 is SNHLY and CDR2 FYNNEI.

The chain joins TRBV5-1 to TRBJ1-1; D gene uncertain. Germline CDR1 reads SGHRS; CDR2 reads YFSETQ. The CDR3 covers 13 residues. Trimming cost V 3 bases and J 3 bases, with 9 bases left between them. The CDR3 DNA reads as TGCGCCAGCAGCTATGAGTCTGACACTGAAGCTTTCTTT. This encodes CASSYESDTEAFF.

The J gene is TRBJ2-4, the V gene TRBV6-1; 10 bases match TRBD2. The V segment lost 1 base and the J segment 15 bases; nucleotides outside the gene matches: 9. Germline lookup yields CDR1 MNHNS and CDR2 SASEGT. The CDR3 has 14 amino acids. The chain's CDR3 is CASSEVVAGGFGYF. As DNA, the CDR3 is TGTGCCAGCAGTGAAGTGGTAGCGGGGGGTTTTGGGTACTTC.

The chain combines TRBV2 with TRBJ1-1; TRBD1 aligns across 7 bases. This CDR3 has 15 residues. Trimming removed 7 bases from V and 3 bases from J; junction bases left unmatched: 11. Germline CDR1 and CDR2: SNHLY and FYNNEI. CDR3 residues: CASTVEGARDTEAFF. The CDR3 coding sequence is TGTGCCAGCACGGTCGAGGGGGCGAGGGACACTGAAGCTTTCTTT.

CDR3 bases: TGTGCCAGCTCACCGGGACAGCCGGATACCAATTCACCCCTCCACTTT. Translated: CASSPGQPDTNSPLHF. The chain couples TRBV18 to TRBJ1-6; 7 positions agree with TRBD1. V shed 3 bases, J shed 7 bases, and the junction held 9 bases outside the gene matches. The CDR3 totals 16 residues. The V gene's germline CDR1 is KGHSH and CDR2 LQKENI.

V gene TRBV4-1 combines with J gene TRBJ2-5; D is ambiguous. Germline loops: CDR1 MGHRA, CDR2 YSYEKL. V lost 3 bases and J 0 bases, leaving 5 bases between the germline ends. This CDR3 contains 13 residues. The CDR3 protein is CASSHLYQETQYF. For the CDR3, the DNA is TGCGCCAGCAGCCACTTGTACCAAGAGACCCAGTACTTC.

The CDR3 sequence: CASSDVASRRARGYTF. The CDR3 DNA reads TGTGCCAGCAGTGATGTGGCCTCGCGACGAGCGAGAGGCTACACCTTC. The rearrangement joins TRBV6-1 to TRBJ1-2, with unresolved D. The V end was cut by 3 bases, the J end by 8 bases, with 22 bases between. The CDR3 covers 16 residues. Per germline, CDR1 MNHNS and CDR2 SASEGT.

The J gene is TRBJ2-7, the V gene TRBV3-1 (or the pseudogene TRBV3-2); 8 nucleotides align to TRBD1. The trim removed 0 bases at V and 5 bases at J, leaving 18 bases unmatched. Germline CDR1 reads LGHDT; CDR2 reads YNNKEL (reference sequence). This CDR3 is 19 amino acids long. The CDR3 region is CASSQDPSTGEFYRDEQYF. CDR3 nucleotides: TGTGCCAGCAGCCAAGATCCCTCGACAGGGGAATTTTATAGGGACGAGCAGTACTTC.